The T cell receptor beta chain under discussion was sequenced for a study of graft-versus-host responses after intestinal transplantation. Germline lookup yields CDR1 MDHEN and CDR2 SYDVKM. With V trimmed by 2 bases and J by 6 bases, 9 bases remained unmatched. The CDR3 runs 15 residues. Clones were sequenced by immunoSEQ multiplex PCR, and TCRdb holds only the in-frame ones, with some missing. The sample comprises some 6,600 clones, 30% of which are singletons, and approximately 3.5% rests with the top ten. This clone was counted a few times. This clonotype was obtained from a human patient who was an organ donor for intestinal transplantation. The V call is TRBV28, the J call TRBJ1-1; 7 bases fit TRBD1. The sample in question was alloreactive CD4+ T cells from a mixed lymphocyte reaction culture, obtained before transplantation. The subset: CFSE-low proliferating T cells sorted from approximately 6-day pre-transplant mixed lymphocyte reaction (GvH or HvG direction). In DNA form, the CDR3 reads TGTGCCAGCAGTTTACTTAACAGGGGATCTTCTGAAGCTTTCTTT. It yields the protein CASSLLNRGSSEAFF.